These 6 T cell receptor beta chains were all obtained from the same sample, sequenced in a study of memory CD4+ T cells and cytomegalovirus serostatus. The sort gate was single viable CD3+CD4+CD8-CD45RO+ cells for memory CD4+ T cells. TCRdb's copy holds only in-frame clones and misses some; the assay was immunoSEQ multiplex PCR. This table holds some 45,000 clones, 60% to 80% found once. Sequences were obtained from memory CD4+ T cells from blood. The receptors were gathered from an adult in good health and CMV-seropositive.

The J gene is TRBJ1-1, the V gene TRBV27; D unresolved. This CDR3 has 13 amino acids. Germline values: CDR1 MNHEY, CDR2 SMNVEV (reference sequence). With 2 bases removed from V and 4 bases from J, the gap between germline ends came to 8 bases. The CDR3 protein is CASSLQRSTEAFF. CDR3 bases: TGTGCCAGCAGTTTACAAAGGTCCACTGAAGCTTTCTTT.

J is TRBJ2-1 and V is TRBV2, with a tentative D call TRBD1 (6 bases). Germline V gene sequence: CDR1 SNHLY, CDR2 FYNNEI. The CDR3 length is 16 residues. V dropped 7 bases and J dropped 4 bases, with 20 bases sitting between them. The CDR3 here is CASNTPPGTLYNEQFF. CDR3 nucleotide sequence: TGTGCCAGCAATACCCCCCCCGGGACACTGTACAATGAGCAGTTCTTC.

The chain couples TRBV9 to TRBJ2-3; perhaps D is TRBD1 or TRBD2 (5 bases each). Germline values: CDR1 SGDLS, CDR2 YYNGEE. This CDR3 has 14 residues. V lost 3 bases to trimming and J lost 2 bases, with 10 bases between them. The CDR3: CASSGWDPTDTQYF. CDR3 nucleotide sequence: TGTGCCAGCAGCGGCTGGGACCCCACAGATACGCAGTATTTT.

The chain combines TRBV7-9 with TRBJ1-4; no reliable D call. This CDR3 spans 13 amino acids. Germline loops: CDR1 SEHNR, CDR2 FQNEAQ (reference sequence). V lost 5 bases and J lost 6, with 10 bases in between. The CDR3 sequence: CASSRLGDEKLFF. CDR3 DNA: TGTGCCAGCAGCCGCTTAGGAGATGAAAAACTGTTTTTT. Full variable domain (rest looked up from reference TRBV7-9 and TRBJ1-4): DTGVSQNPRHKITKRGQNVTFRCDPISEHNRLYWYRQTLGQGPEFLTYFQNEAQLEKSRLLSDRFSAERPKGSFSTLEIQRTEQGDSAMYLCASSRLGDEKLFFGSGTQLSVL.

This chain links TRBV6-1 with TRBJ1-2; no clear D. V lost 6 bases to trimming and J lost 5 bases, with 13 bases between them. Germline V lookup: CDR1 MNHNS, CDR2 SASEGT. CDR3 length: 13 amino acids. The CDR3 nucleotides read TGTGCCAGCAGCCGCGGACGTCAGTATGGCTACACCTTC. Translation gives CASSRGRQYGYTF.

Written as DNA, the CDR3 is TGTGCTAGTGGAGCCTCAGGGGCCGCAGATACGCAGTATTTT. It codes for CASGASGAADTQYF. The V gene is TRBV12-5, the J gene TRBJ2-3, with a tentative D call TRBD1 (6 bases). In germline, CDR1 is LGHNT, CDR2 FRNRAP. The CDR3 contains 14 residues. The V end was cut by 6 bases, the J end by 4 bases, with 14 bases between.